This TCR beta chain is from a study of CD8+ T cells in alopecia areata. Study-wide background: Oral tofacitinib, 5 to 10 mg twice daily, was given in an open-label trial.

Study outcomes and limitations: Patients showed less clear TCR sequence sharing than mice, possibly partly because of HLA diversity.

In each case, RNA was isolated and then reverse transcribed into cDNA as the sequencing template. The table came from immunoSEQ multiplex PCR; TCRdb's copy has only in-frame clones and leaves some out. The sample has roughly 250,000 clones; 67% are singletons. Peripheral blood and lesional scalp punch biopsies came from alopecia areata patients. Details on this clone: Its matching antigen is unknown.

The material sequenced was CD4+ T cells sorted from blood, taken at week 0. The TCR originated in a human donor with alopecia areata.

For the CDR3, the DNA is TGTGCCAGCAGTCCGGACAGGGCAGTTGGCTACACCTTC. Translated, it gives CASSPDRAVGYTF. The rearrangement joins TRBV2 to TRBJ1-2, with TRBD1 matching over 8 bases. The length of the CDR3 is 13 residues. Germline CDR1 reads SNHLY; CDR2 reads FYNNEI. V lost 5 bases and J lost 7; bases outside the gene matches: 6.